This T cell receptor (beta chain) appears in the sequencing data of a study of T-cell reconstitution after alpha-beta-depleted transplantation in children. Study-wide points: After transplant, high TCRbeta diversity at day 60 in some patients arose from surviving recipient T cells and thymic progenitors. Counts and diversity of T cells one year after transplant came mostly from newly produced T cells.

V was cut by 3 bases and J by 3 bases, with 12 bases left in between. The CDR3 is 15 residues long. TCRbeta library construction was performed incorporating unique molecular identifiers. TCRdb re-called the PCR reads with MiXCR, one entry per CDR3 protein. The sample contains fewer than 500,000 distinct CDR3 sequences, 43% of which appear only once. This clonotype was observed at least ten times. Antigen unknown. Sequenced here: PBMCs, sampled before TCRalphabeta/CD19-depleted stem cell transplant. The rearrangement links TRBV12-3 or TRBV12-4 to TRBJ1-3, with D tentatively TRBD1 (5 bases). The TCR comes from a girl aged 2 to 9 with aplastic anemia, due to receive a stem cell transplant. The CDR3 spells CASSLGGVGGNTIYF. The CDR3 nucleotides read TGTGCCAGCAGTTTGGGAGGGGTCGGTGGAAACACCATATATTTT.